This entry lists 7 T cell receptor beta chains sequenced from one sample in a study of Graves' ophthalmopathy and Graves' hyperthyroidism. TCR beta CDR3 amplification used RNA transcripts. In the first round, RT-PCR was carried out with HTBI primers, and a multiplex PCR formed the second round. TCRdb reprocessed the multiplex PCR reads with MiXCR, giving one entry per CDR3 protein. The sample has hundreds of thousands of distinct CDR3 sequences; 35% to 45% are singletons. Sequencing used peripheral blood. The receptors stem from an adult man with Graves' ophthalmopathy.

The V and J genes are TRBV5-6 and TRBJ2-5, with 10 positions matching TRBD2. In germline, CDR1 is SGHDT, CDR2 YYEEEE. This CDR3 has 15 amino acids. J gave up 1 base and V 4 bases, and 4 bases lay outside the gene matches. The chain's CDR3 is CASSVGLAFQETQYF. CDR3 bases: TGTGCCAGCAGCGTGGGACTAGCGTTCCAAGAGACCCAGTACTTC.

The chain uses TRBV25-1 and TRBJ2-5; maybe TRBD2 (6 bases). The CDR3 runs to 14 residues. Germline CDR1 is MGHDK and CDR2 is SYGVNS. This CDR3 reads CARGMAGSIETQYF. The CDR3 region has the DNA TGTGCTAGAGGAATGGCGGGAAGTATCGAGACCCAGTACTTC.

On this clonotype: One junction end disagrees with the germline gene, perhaps due to a read error. The chain links TRBV10-3 to TRBJ2-7, with D perhaps matching TRBD1 (6 bases). Per germline, CDR1 ENHRY and CDR2 SYGVKD. The CDR3 sequence is 15 residues long. The CDR3, as DNA: TGTGCCAGCAGTGAAGCAGGCAGGGGTTCCGGCGAGCAGTACTTC. Translation gives CASSEAGRGSGEQYF.

This clonotype was observed a handful of times. The junction departs from germline at one end; a sequencing error may be responsible. This chain connects TRBV7-9 to TRBJ2-5; 9 bases match TRBD2. From germline, CDR1 is SEHNR and CDR2 FQNEAQ (reference sequence). This CDR3 contains 16 residues. Here the CDR3 DNA reads TGCGCCAGCAGCCCCCGGGGGAGCGGGGGGTGGGTGGCCCAGTACTTC. Its translation: CASSPRGSGGWVAQYF.

This clonotype came up a few times. The junction does not match germline at one end; this may be a read error. This chain connects TRBV29-1 to TRBJ2-7; a possible D gene is TRBD1 (6 bases). The CDR3 is 15 residues long. The germline V gene encodes CDR1 SQVTM and CDR2 ANQGSEA. The CDR3, as DNA: TGTGCCTGGAGTGTGAGTCAGGGGTTGGCCTACGAGCAGTACTTC. Its translation is CAWSVSQGLAYEQYF.

The sample holds many counts of this clonotype. V is TRBV7-2 and J is TRBJ1-1; D possibly corresponds to TRBD1 (5 bases). CDR1 and CDR2 from the germline V gene are SGHTA and FQGNSA. The CDR3 sequence is 16 residues long. Deletions cut 4 bases from V and 2 bases from J, with 17 bases between. DNA of the CDR3: TGTGCCAGCAGCTCCCAACCCGGGGGAAAAAACACTGAAGCTTTCTTT. Its protein product is CASSSQPGGKNTEAFF.

This clonotype showed up just a few times. The V gene is TRBV19, the J gene TRBJ2-7; maybe TRBD1 (6 bases). This CDR3 spans 16 amino acids. The germline V gene has CDR1 LNHDA and CDR2 SQIVND (reference sequence). V lost 3 bases, J lost 2 bases, and 17 bases lay in between. CDR3 sequence (DNA): TGTGCCAGTAGTATGGGTGAGGTTGGGGGCGCCTACGAGCAGTACTTC. This translates into CASSMGEVGGAYEQYF.